Listed below are T cell receptor beta chains from one sample, sequenced in a study of T cell clonotyping in hematopoietic cell transplantation. Measured with immunoSEQ multiplex PCR; TCRdb has only the in-frame clones, and not every one. The sample has about 26,000 clones, 65% to 90% seen once. The sequences come from peripheral blood mononuclear cells, collected before stem cell transplant. These receptors were taken from a woman in her sixties or seventies with acute myeloid leukemia. Some clones in this sample may be carry-over from other donors' samples. Both conserved end residues are trimmed from each CDR3. D genes are given only for firm matches.

j_call v_call d_call cdr3_aa
TRBJ1-2 TRBV9 . ASSVRGEGYGYT
TRBJ1-1 TRBV5-4 . ASSGRTALANTEAF
TRBJ1-2 TRBV4-1 TRBD1 ASSPQTGVGYGYT
TRBJ1-5 TRBV10-3 . AISEFREGLSY
TRBJ1-1 TRBV4-1 . ASSQGAASGRYDTEAF
TRBJ2-1 TRBV19 TRBD2 ASSIISGTSNEQF
TRBJ2-7 TRBV21-1 . ASSNTVGHSTTYEQY
TRBJ2-1 TRBV2 . ASSDFAWPDNEQF
TRBJ2-7 TRBV7-2 TRBD1 ASSLGQGGGTPYEQY
TRBJ1-5 TRBV27 . ASSLVGNQPQH
TRBJ1-2 TRBV6-6 . ASSPGPGGRNYGYT
TRBJ1-4 TRBV23-1 . ASSQSLPPTNEKLF
TRBJ2-5 TRBV11-2 . ASTGPGDYQETQY
TRBJ1-2 TRBV7-9 . ASSLGSGAYGYT
TRBJ1-2 TRBV4-3 . ASSQGLYVNYGYT
TRBJ2-7 TRBV6-6 TRBD1 ASSADRGQTPQY
TRBJ2-3 TRBV7-2 TRBD2 ASSLGGLAGGITDTQY
TRBJ2-2 TRBV7-9 . ASRSQGKPNTGELF
TRBJ1-4 TRBV28 . ASSPPGGAANEKLF
TRBJ2-7 TRBV11-2 . ASSPPWGPERYEQY
TRBJ2-7 TRBV29-1 TRBD2 SVSSGSIYEQY
TRBJ2-7 TRBV6-5 TRBD1 ASRTVGTGPYEQY
TRBJ1-3 TRBV7-9 TRBD1 ASSQTGGGNTIY
TRBJ2-5 TRBV6-6 TRBD1 ASSLNSGGAETQY
TRBJ2-7 TRBV27 TRBD2 ASTPSGTPYEQY
TRBJ1-2 TRBV6-5 . ASSYSSQAPYGYT
TRBJ2-2 TRBV7-3 . ASSYTGGPRELF
TRBJ2-7 TRBV4-1 . ASSPVGSGYEQY
TRBJ1-5 TRBV11-2 . ASSLEGRVNQPQH
TRBJ2-1 TRBV2 . ASLYGGPYNEQF